This TCR beta chain was documented in a study of T cells after posttransplantation cyclophosphamide. Whole-study results and caveats: Recipient CMV seropositivity and CMV reactivation strongly tracked TRB clonality. Skin or GI-infiltrating T cells shared few TRB sequences with blood. Later blood repertoires were often dominated by clones from the donor CD8+ memory compartment.

Methotrexate plus calcineurin inhibitor accompanied controls' myeloablative marrow transplants; sampling was 1 year later. The assay was immunoSEQ multiplex PCR, and TCRdb's table has in-frame clones only and misses some. The table has some 17,000 clones, roughly 80% seen once; the top ten hold 2.5% to 3%. As for this clone: Its antigen is not known.

The TCR originated in a young adult male patient who received an allogeneic stem cell transplant from an unrelated donor, was CMV-positive, and had acute and chronic GVHD. Some T cells may have come from the graft donor. The input for sequencing was PBMCs, taken 441 days after allogeneic stem cell transplant with calcineurin inhibitor and methotrexate.

CDR3 DNA: TGTGCCAGCAGCTCGACAGGGACCTACGAGCAGTACTTC. Protein: CASSSTGTYEQYF. This chain uses TRBV7-9 with TRBJ2-7; 7 nucleotides match TRBD1. V was clipped by 4 bases and J by 2 bases; unmatched bases: 2. Germline assignment: CDR1 SEHNR and CDR2 FQNEAQ (reference sequence). This CDR3 comprises 13 residues.